A single sample gave rise to the 13 T cell receptor beta chains below, sequenced in a study of blood T cell repertoires in COVID-19. Assay used: immunoSEQ multiplex PCR; TCRdb lists only in-frame clones, some missing. Here the sample spans some 180,000 clones, roughly 80% being singletons. Sequenced: peripheral blood. The receptors here all came from a middle-aged woman with COVID-19, enrolled during active disease.

The chain employs TRBV19 and TRBJ2-3; the D gene is possibly TRBD2 (5 bases). V lost 7 bases and J 2 bases, leaving 22 bases between the germline ends. This CDR3 is 17 amino acids long. CDR1 is LNHDA, CDR2 SQIVND, per germline (reference sequence). CDR3 region: CASTPRVAGPTTDTQYF. In DNA form, the CDR3 reads TGTGCCAGTACCCCGAGGGTGGCAGGCCCGACCACAGATACGCAGTATTTT.

The chain carries TRBV5-1 and TRBJ2-2; 8 bases agree with TRBD2. The CDR3 length is 16 residues. V trimming: 0 bases; J trimming: 1 base; junction bases outside the gene matches: 2. Germline CDR1 SGHRS, CDR2 YFSETQ. CDR3 in amino acids: CASSLGSGVNTGELFF. CDR3 nucleotide sequence: TGCGCCAGCAGCTTGGGTAGCGGGGTGAACACCGGGGAGCTGTTTTTT.

This clone was seen once. CDR3 in amino acids: CASRPSGGLGEKLFF. The CDR3 DNA sequence: TGTGCCAGCAGGCCCTCAGGGGGCCTTGGTGAAAAACTGTTTTTT. This chain joins TRBV28 and TRBJ1-4, with 8 bases identical to TRBD1. The CDR3 runs to 15 residues. Germline V gene lookup returns CDR1 MDHEN and CDR2 SYDVKM. Germline trimming cut 6 bases from V and 7 bases from J; bases unmatched to any gene: 10.

This clone was detected a few times. The chain combines TRBV5-1 with TRBJ2-5; 7 bases align to TRBD2. The CDR3 runs to 15 residues. The V gene's germline CDR1 is SGHRS and CDR2 YFSETQ. With 1 base clipped from V and 2 bases from J, the junction kept 5 bases outside the gene matches. This CDR3 reads CASSLMAGEQETQYF. CDR3 nucleotides: TGCGCCAGCAGCTTGATGGCGGGAGAGCAAGAGACCCAGTACTTC.

This clone was detected ten times or more. The chain recombines TRBV18 with TRBJ2-6; possible D gene TRBD1, 6 bases. There are 23 residues in the CDR3. Trimming removed 6 bases from V and 0 bases from J, with 33 bases in between. Germline V gene data show CDR1 as KGHSH and CDR2 as LQKENI. CDR3 nucleotides: TGTGCCAGCTCCCACGGGTTCCTCCTCCCATCAACAGGGCGAATCTCTGGGGCCAACGTCCTGACTTTC. It yields the protein CASSHGFLLPSTGRISGANVLTF.

In this sample, this clone turned up many times. V and J are TRBV6-5 and TRBJ2-3; TRBD1 matches 10 bases. This CDR3 region has 15 residues. J gave up 4 bases and V 0 bases, and 1 base lay outside the gene matches. Germline V gene data show CDR1 as MNHEY and CDR2 as SVGAGI. CDR3 DNA sequence: TGTGCCAGCAGTTACTCGACAGGGGGCGCAGATACGCAGTATTTT. It yields the protein CASSYSTGGADTQYF.

The chain couples TRBV7-8 to TRBJ2-3; D ambiguous. The CDR3 consists of 13 residues. Germline lookup yields CDR1 SGHVS and CDR2 FQNEAQ. Trimming shortened V by 4 bases and J by 1 base, and 6 bases separated the two germline ends. This CDR3 is CASSSRGTDTQYF. The DNA for the CDR3 is TGTGCCAGCAGCTCCCGGGGCACAGATACGCAGTATTTT.

J is TRBJ1-2 and V is TRBV3-1 (or the pseudogene TRBV3-2), with D possibly being TRBD1 (6 bases). CDR3 size: 14 residues. Trimming cost V 1 base and J 6 bases, with 12 bases left between them. Germline V gene lookup returns CDR1 LGHDT and CDR2 YNNKEL (reference sequence). CDR3 in amino acids: CASSQAGRGDGYTF. CDR3 coding DNA: TGTGCCAGCAGCCAAGCGGGCAGGGGCGATGGCTACACCTTC.

The rearrangement links TRBV5-1 to TRBJ2-1; tentatively, D is TRBD2 (7 bases). The germline V and J ends were trimmed by 9 bases and 2 bases, with 33 bases remaining between them. This CDR3 spans 20 amino acids. Looked up from germline, CDR1 is SGHRS and CDR2 is YFSETQ. The DNA for the CDR3 is TGCGCCACCAAATTAACGGTCGGGGGGCGCCGGATTTACACCTACAATGAGCAGTTCTTC. Its translation: CATKLTVGGRRIYTYNEQFF.

The chain is built from TRBV2 and TRBJ1-2; 7 bases agree with TRBD1. The CDR3 is made up of 11 amino acids. Germline V gives CDR1 SNHLY, CDR2 FYNNEI. V lost 7 bases and J lost 7; bases outside the gene matches: 3. DNA of the CDR3: TGTGCCAGCACCGGGACAGTTGGCTACACCTTC. Protein product: CASTGTVGYTF.

This chain links TRBV18 with TRBJ2-3, with 11 bases fitting TRBD2. The CDR3 spans 16 residues. V trimming: 3 bases; J trimming: 1 base; junction bases outside the gene matches: 3. Germline CDR1 and CDR2: KGHSH and LQKENI. The CDR3 sequence: CASSPQLAGGTDTQYF. As DNA, the CDR3 is TGTGCCAGCTCACCGCAACTAGCGGGGGGCACAGATACGCAGTATTTT.

V is TRBV10-3 and J is TRBJ2-1, with D unresolved. Germline V gives CDR1 ENHRY, CDR2 SYGVKD. V was trimmed by 1 base and J by 5 bases, leaving 3 bases between them. The CDR3 extends over 12 amino acids. The CDR3 reads CAISEFDNEQFF. CDR3 nucleotide sequence: TGTGCCATCAGTGAGTTCGACAATGAGCAGTTCTTC.

This chain connects TRBV28 to TRBJ2-7; a possible D gene is TRBD1 (6 bases). Germline CDR1 is MDHEN and CDR2 is SYDVKM. The ends were cut back, 5 bases at V and 5 bases at J, with 16 bases in the middle. The CDR3 sequence is 14 residues long. CDR3 amino acids: CASSVSVGANEQYF. The CDR3 nucleotides are TGTGCCAGCAGTGTCTCGGTGGGGGCAAACGAGCAGTACTTC. Combining the CDR3 with reference TRBV28 and TRBJ2-7 gives the whole variable domain DVKVTQSSRYLVKRTGEKVFLECVQDMDHENMFWYRQDPGLGLRLIYFSYDVKMKEKGDIPEGYSVSREKKERFSLILESASTNQTSMYLCASSVSVGANEQYFGPGTRLTVT.